The rows below give T cell receptor beta chains drawn from one sample of a study of TIL therapy for anti-PD-1-resistant metastatic lung cancer. Clones were read by immunoSEQ multiplex PCR, and TCRdb kept only the in-frame ones, dropping some. The sample holds some 46,000 clones, 79% seen once. The specimen comprised blood, sampled at baseline. The source is a man aged 70-80 years with non-small cell lung cancer. CDR3s include the opening cysteine and the closing phenylalanine or tryptophan. The D gene is left open where the match is weak. Part of the rows lack a size; the others show once, few, many or a class for expanded clones.

TRBJ1-5,NA,TRBV19,NA,CASSIGQNSNQPQHF,TGTGCCAGTAGTATAGGGCAGAATAGCAATCAGCCCCAGCATTTT
TRBJ2-1,NA,TRBV6-1,once,CASSATGGRDSYNEQFF,TGTGCCAGCAGTGCCACTGGAGGGCGGGACTCCTACAATGAGCAGTTCTTC
TRBJ2-7,TRBD1,TRBV10-2,NA,CASSRSPGQGINEQYF,TGCGCCAGCAGCCGATCCCCGGGACAGGGTATTAACGAGCAGTACTTC
TRBJ2-3,TRBD1,TRBV5-1,once,CASSSDRRDTDTQYF,TGCGCCAGCAGCTCGGACAGGCGAGACACAGATACGCAGTATTTT
TRBJ2-7,NA,TRBV5-1,NA,CASSLVVSPYEQYF,TGCGCCAGCAGCTTGGTGGTCAGCCCTTACGAGCAGTACTTC
TRBJ1-1,NA,TRBV5-1,few,CASSPLSTGNTEAFF,TGCGCCAGCAGCCCCCTCTCGACAGGGAACACTGAAGCTTTCTTT
TRBJ2-7,NA,TRBV21-1,few,CASKGNEQYF,TGTGCCAGCAAGGGGAACGAGCAGTACTTC
TRBJ2-3,TRBD2,TRBV2,NA,CASSREGGTDTQYF,TGTGCCAGCAGTCGGGAGGGGGGCACAGATACGCAGTATTTT
TRBJ2-2,TRBD1,TRBV30,NA,CAWSRTGATTGELFF,TGTGCCTGGAGTCGGACAGGGGCCACGACCGGGGAGCTGTTTTTT
TRBJ1-5,NA,TRBV6-1,NA,CASSERGISNQPQHF,TGTGCCAGCAGTGAAAGAGGGATTAGCAATCAGCCCCAGCATTTT
TRBJ2-7,NA,TRBV19,NA,CASTSGFGEQYF,TGTGCCAGTACTTCAGGGTTCGGCGAGCAGTACTTC
TRBJ2-3,TRBD2,TRBV7-3,few,CASSSLAGVADTQYF,TGTGCCAGCAGCTCCTTAGCGGGAGTCGCAGATACGCAGTATTTT
TRBJ2-2,TRBD2,TRBV2,NA,CASSEGGLGTGELFF,TGTGCCAGCAGTGAGGGGGGGTTGGGGACCGGGGAGCTGTTTTTT
TRBJ1-2,NA,TRBV6-5,NA,CASSSGVINGYTF,TGTGCCAGCAGCTCGGGTGTGATCAATGGCTACACCTTC
TRBJ1-1,NA,TRBV27,NA,CASSFRGTDTEAFF,TGTGCCAGCAGTTTCAGGGGCACGGACACTGAAGCTTTCTTT
TRBJ1-1,NA,TRBV5-4,NA,CASSLDGPFTEAFF,TGTGCCAGCAGCTTGGACGGACCATTTACTGAAGCTTTCTTT
TRBJ2-3,NA,TRBV7-3,NA,CASSLGDSTDTQYF,TGTGCCAGCAGCTTAGGGGACAGCACAGATACGCAGTATTTT
TRBJ2-7,NA,TRBV19,few,CASSSLGSRYEQYF,TGTGCCAGTAGTAGTCTGGGGTCCCGTTACGAGCAGTACTTC
TRBJ2-3,NA,TRBV14,few,CASSQYTDTQYF,TGTGCCAGCAGCCAATACACAGATACGCAGTATTTT
TRBJ2-7,NA,TRBV7-9,NA,CASSLSVGEQYF,TGTGCCAGCAGCTTAAGTGTAGGAGAGCAGTACTTC
TRBJ2-6,NA,TRBV5-6,NA,CASSTLTDFGANVLTF,TGTGCCAGCAGCACCTTGACGGACTTCGGGGCCAACGTCCTGACTTTC
TRBJ1-4,NA,TRBV28,NA,CASRWTATNEKLFF,TGTGCCAGCAGATGGACAGCAACTAATGAAAAACTGTTTTTT
TRBJ2-1,TRBD2,TRBV7-3,NA,CASSLMGLAGNEQFF,TGTGCCAGCAGCTTAATGGGGCTAGCGGGCAATGAGCAGTTCTTC